This passage covers 11 T cell receptor beta chains from one sample sequenced in a study of a mutant IDH1 vaccine in newly diagnosed glioma. No antigen is known for these receptors. Sequencing was performed with immunoSEQ multiplex PCR; in TCRdb, only in-frame clones are kept and a portion is missing. The sample gives approximately 36,000 clones, 80% of which show up once; roughly 16% is in the top ten. Noted time point: week 11, during vaccination. Every vaccination contained 300 ug of the mutant IDH1 20-mer peptide and was paired with topical imiquimod. The specimen was peripheral blood mononuclear cells (PBMCs), collected from a glioma patient whose treatment included an IDH1 peptide vaccine. Every receptor here comes from a woman in her 30s with glioma. Some clones in this sample may be carry-over from other donors' samples.

The genes are TRBV4-1 and TRBJ2-1; TRBD2 matches at 7 bases. The germline V gene encodes CDR1 MGHRA and CDR2 YSYEKL. Trimming at V came to 4 bases and at J to 6 bases, leaving 6 bases not matched to a gene. This CDR3 has 14 amino acids. The CDR3 reads CASSLAGLVNEQFF. CDR3 DNA sequence: TGCGCCAGCAGCCTTGCAGGACTAGTCAATGAGCAGTTCTTC.

The chain uses TRBV15 and TRBJ2-7; 8 nucleotides align to TRBD1. CDR3 size: 15 residues. V was pared by 5 bases and J by 1 base, with 7 bases of the junction left unmatched. Germline values: CDR1 LNHNV, CDR2 YYDKDF (reference sequence). The CDR3 DNA is TGTGCCACCAGCTTTAAGACAGGGGAGTCCTACGAGCAGTACTTC. Its translation: CATSFKTGESYEQYF.

The CDR3 coding sequence is TGTGCCAGCAGCTCGGGGTTCGGTTATGAAAAACTGTTTTTT. Translation gives CASSSGFGYEKLFF. The chain carries TRBV5-5 and TRBJ1-4; D gene unclear. Germline CDR1 reads SGHKS; CDR2 reads YYEKEE (reference sequence). The length of the CDR3 is 14 residues. Trimming removed 3 bases at V and 6 bases at J, with 12 bases between.

The chain employs TRBV5-1 and TRBJ1-4, with TRBD1 identical over 7 bases. Germline V lookup: CDR1 SGHRS, CDR2 YFSETQ. V dropped 2 bases and J dropped 6; count of bases not matched to a gene: 10. CDR3 length: 16 amino acids. CDR3 residues: CASSLGTPTGDEKLFF. The CDR3, as DNA: TGCGCCAGCAGCTTAGGGACACCTACAGGGGATGAAAAACTGTTTTTT.

This clone was counted a few times. The chain links TRBV5-4 to TRBJ1-1; D perhaps matches TRBD1 (5 bases). V lost 4 bases and J lost 0, with 10 bases in between. Germline loops: CDR1 SGHNT, CDR2 YYREEE (reference sequence). This CDR3 region has 14 residues. The CDR3, as DNA: TGTGCCAGCAGCCGGGGACGGCTGAACACTGAAGCTTTCTTT. Amino acid sequence: CASSRGRLNTEAFF.

V usage is TRBV4-1 and J usage is TRBJ2-2, with D possibly matching TRBD2 (7 bases). The CDR3 extends over 17 amino acids. The ends were cut back, 6 bases at V and 4 bases at J, with 21 bases in the middle. CDR1 MGHRA and CDR2 YSYEKL come from the germline V gene. CDR3 protein: CASRGHPGGSVTGELFF. The CDR3 nucleotides are TGCGCCAGCAGGGGACACCCCGGGGGGAGTGTCACCGGGGAGCTGTTTTTT.

This chain links TRBV18 with TRBJ1-1, with TRBD1 as a possible D gene (5 bases). Per the germline V gene, CDR1 is KGHSH and CDR2 is LQKENI. The CDR3 contains 14 residues. Trimming removed 2 bases from V and 3 bases from J, with 10 bases in between. The DNA of the CDR3 is TGTGCCAGCTCACCAAAAGGGGCCGACACTGAAGCTTTCTTT. It translates to CASSPKGADTEAFF.

The genes are TRBV7-6 and TRBJ2-7; 12 nucleotides match TRBD2. Germline V CDR1 and CDR2: SGHVS, FNYEAQ. The CDR3 spans 15 residues. The V gene end was trimmed by 6 bases and the J gene end by 4 bases; junction bases not matched to a gene: 7. Written as DNA, the CDR3 is TGTGCCAGCAGGCCCGGGACTAGCGGGCTTTACGAGCAGTACTTC. Protein sequence: CASRPGTSGLYEQYF.

The chain uses TRBV18 and TRBJ1-3; unclear D gene. This CDR3 is 13 amino acids long. V lost 0 bases, J lost 6 bases, and 6 bases lay in between. Germline CDR1 reads KGHSH; CDR2 reads LQKENI. The CDR3 loop is CASSPPVVNTIYF. In DNA form, the CDR3 reads TGTGCCAGCTCACCACCGGTGGTAAACACCATATATTTT.

The CDR3 bases are TGTGCCAGCAGTGACCTGGACAGGGGCAATCAGCCCCAGCATTTT. Protein product: CASSDLDRGNQPQHF. V usage is TRBV6-1 and J usage is TRBJ1-5; TRBD1 matches at 8 bases. The CDR3 covers 15 residues. Per the germline V gene, CDR1 is MNHNS and CDR2 is SASEGT. V shed 3 bases, J shed 2 bases, and the junction held 3 bases outside the gene matches.

This clone occurred a few times. The rearrangement joins TRBV18 to TRBJ1-1; 7 positions match TRBD1. The germline V gene has CDR1 KGHSH and CDR2 LQKENI. The V segment lost 8 bases and the J segment 3 bases; nucleotides outside the gene matches: 6. This CDR3 region has 13 residues. This CDR3 reads CASLSGGDTEAFF. CDR3 nucleotide sequence: TGTGCCAGCCTCTCAGGGGGGGACACTGAAGCTTTCTTT.